Described below is a single T cell receptor beta chain sequence and its context. Trimming left V 4 bases short and J 4 bases short, with 13 bases between. CDR1 is SGHTA, CDR2 FQGNSA, per germline. The CDR3 covers 14 residues. In TCRdb, the 5' RACE reads were re-called with MiXCR into one record per CDR3 protein. Found here are under 60,000 distinct CDR3 sequences, over 5% of them singletons; the top ten hold under 5%. These data are taken from a study of early T cells in non-severe SARS-CoV-2 infection. For the study at large: Chains from this unsorted whole-blood bulk RNA could not be paired.

The sample taken for sequencing was whole blood. The chain links TRBV7-2 to TRBJ1-2; D is undetermined. The TCR comes from an adult who was a healthcare worker with PCR-confirmed SARS-CoV-2 infection or an uninfected control (not recorded which). CDR3 coding DNA: TGTGCCAGCAGCTCCCCAACGGTGGCCTATGGCTACACCTTC. Its protein is CASSSPTVAYGYTF.